These 22 T cell receptor beta chains were sequenced from one sample in a study of identical twins. TCRdb fed the 5' RACE reads into MiXCR, producing one record per CDR3 protein. The repertoire holds more than 600,000 distinct CDR3 sequences, with 15% to 20% as singletons. The sample was also linked to a second study, of T cells expressing NK-cell markers.

Sequencing was carried out using PBMCs. All receptors come from a young woman in good health.

The CDR3 nucleotides are TGTGCCACCAGCAGAGATGGGGCTTGGCAGGGCCAAGAGACCCAGTACTTC. As protein: CATSRDGAWQGQETQYF. V is TRBV15 and J is TRBJ2-5; D might be TRBD1 (5 bases). The CDR3 spans 17 residues. V lost 0 bases, J lost 1 base, and 15 bases lay in between. Germline V gene sequence: CDR1 LNHNV, CDR2 YYDKDF (reference sequence).

The sample holds a few counts of this clonotype. The gene calls are TRBV7-8 and TRBJ2-1; 8 nucleotides line up with TRBD2. Looked up from germline, CDR1 is SGHVS and CDR2 is FQNEAQ. V lost 6 bases, J lost 2 bases, and 6 bases stayed unmatched. This CDR3 spans 15 amino acids. CDR3 DNA: TGTGCCAGCAGGGGCCCGGGACTAGCCTACAATGAGCAGTTCTTC. Translation gives CASRGPGLAYNEQFF.

In its sample, this clonotype was seen a few times. The rearrangement joins TRBV6-5 to TRBJ1-4, with D uncertain. The ends were cut back, 0 bases at V and 14 bases at J, with 16 bases in the middle. The CDR3 has 14 residues. Germline V gene sequence: CDR1 MNHEY, CDR2 SVGAGI. CDR3 sequence: CASSYSRWSGALFF. CDR3 bases: TGTGCCAGCAGTTACTCGAGGTGGTCCGGAGCCCTGTTTTTT.

The chain couples TRBV6-2 or TRBV6-3 to TRBJ2-1; D unresolved. Germline V lookup: CDR1 MNHEY, CDR2 SVGEGT. V lost 7 bases to trimming and J lost 6 bases, with 10 bases between them. The CDR3 spans 12 residues. In nucleotides, the CDR3 is TGTGCCAGCAAGGACCGACTCAATGAGCAGTTCTTC. Its translation: CASKDRLNEQFF.

This clonotype was counted a few times. CDR3 in amino acids: CATSRDLARDSNLSNQPQHF. The CDR3 DNA follows: TGTGCCACCAGCAGAGATTTGGCCCGGGACAGTAATCTAAGCAATCAGCCCCAGCATTTT. The V and J genes are TRBV15 and TRBJ1-5, with TRBD1 identical over 7 bases. The CDR3 runs 20 residues. After removal of 0 bases from V and 1 base from J, the junction contained 15 bases not matched to a gene. CDR1 is LNHNV and CDR2 is YYDKDF in the germline V gene (reference sequence). Complete variable domain (other parts from reference TRBV15 and TRBJ1-5): DAMVIQNPRYQVTQFGKPVTLSCSQTLNHNVMYWYQQKSSQAPKLLFHYYDKDFNNEADTPDNFQSRRPNTSFCFLDIRSPGLGDTAMYLCATSRDLARDSNLSNQPQHFGDGTRLSIL.

This chain connects TRBV4-2 to TRBJ1-5; a possible D gene is TRBD1 (6 bases). V was pared by 0 bases and J by 5 bases, with 8 bases between. This CDR3 spans 14 amino acids. Germline CDR1 and CDR2: LGHNA and YNFKEQ. The CDR3 DNA is TGTGCCAGCAGCCAAGAAAGGGGGTATCAGCCCCAGCATTTT. Its protein product is CASSQERGYQPQHF.

The chain has TRBV18 and TRBJ2-1; D not certain. Germline loops: CDR1 KGHSH, CDR2 LQKENI. The CDR3 length is 14 residues. V was cut by 3 bases and J by 6 bases, with 12 bases left in between. The DNA for the CDR3 is TGTGCCAGCTCACCGAACGAAGTTGGCAATGAGCAGTTCTTC. It specifies CASSPNEVGNEQFF.

This clonotype was seen only a few times. The chain links TRBV9 to TRBJ2-7; D uncertain. V lost 1 base, J lost 1 base, and 15 bases lay in between. Per germline, CDR1 SGDLS and CDR2 YYNGEE. The CDR3 covers 16 residues. CDR3 DNA sequence: TGTGCCAGCAGCGTATCCCCCCGGAGTCAATCCTACGAGCAGTACTTC. Translated, it gives CASSVSPRSQSYEQYF.

V gene TRBV20-1 combines with J gene TRBJ2-3; D is perhaps TRBD1 or TRBD2 (5 bases each). Germline-derived CDR1 and CDR2 are DFQATT and SNEGSKA (reference sequence). The germline V and J ends were trimmed by 6 bases and 4 bases, with 17 bases remaining between them. The CDR3 totals 14 residues. The DNA for the CDR3 is TGCAGTGCGTCTCGGGACCTTCTTTCAGATACGCAGTATTTT. This encodes CSASRDLLSDTQYF.

This chain links TRBV15 with TRBJ1-1; TRBD1 is a possible D gene (5 bases). Trimming took off 3 bases at V and 5 bases at J, with 13 bases between the two ends. This CDR3 is built from 14 residues. Germline V gene data show CDR1 as LNHNV and CDR2 as YYDKDF (reference sequence). CDR3 sequence (DNA): TGTGCCACCAGCAGTGAGGGGCTGGGAACTGAAGCTTTCTTT. Its translation is CATSSEGLGTEAFF.

The V call is TRBV3-1, the J call TRBJ1-5; 11 nucleotides align to TRBD1. This CDR3 comprises 16 residues. V gave up 3 bases and J gave up 8 bases; unmatched junction bases: 9. Germline CDR1 is LGHDT and CDR2 is YNNKEL (reference sequence). This CDR3 reads CASSQWTGGDSKPQHF. Written as DNA, the CDR3 is TGTGCCAGCAGCCAGTGGACAGGGGGCGATAGTAAGCCCCAGCATTTT.

This clonotype was counted ten times or more. The chain employs TRBV9 and TRBJ2-2; tentative D call: TRBD2 (6 bases). The V gene's germline CDR1 is SGDLS and CDR2 YYNGEE. The CDR3 extends over 16 amino acids. Trimming left V 0 bases short and J 5 bases short, with 14 bases between. The CDR3 region is CASSVVGGSKTGELFF. The CDR3 region has the DNA TGTGCCAGCAGCGTAGTAGGAGGGAGTAAGACCGGGGAGCTGTTTTTT.

The chain has TRBV3-1 and TRBJ2-1; D remains ambiguous. Germline V gene lookup returns CDR1 LGHDT and CDR2 YNNKEL (reference sequence). The V end lost 2 bases, the J end lost 3 bases, and 5 bases lay between the germline ends. The CDR3 sequence is 13 residues long. The CDR3 loop is CASSQPDYNEQFF. In DNA, the CDR3 is TGTGCCAGCAGCCAACCAGACTACAATGAGCAGTTCTTC.

The chain recombines TRBV2 with TRBJ2-7, with 7 bases aligning to TRBD1. The germline V gene has CDR1 SNHLY and CDR2 FYNNEI. CDR3 length: 14 residues. The V segment lost 6 bases and the J segment 3 bases; nucleotides outside the gene matches: 8. The CDR3 loop reads CASRTDAGGYEQYF. DNA for the CDR3: TGTGCCAGCAGGACCGACGCAGGGGGCTACGAGCAGTACTTC.

The J gene is TRBJ1-2, the V gene TRBV29-1, with D possibly matching TRBD1 (6 bases). The CDR3 is 12 residues long. V dropped 4 bases and J dropped 4 bases, with 10 bases sitting between them. Germline CDR1 SQVTM, CDR2 ANQGSEA. CDR3 nucleotide sequence: TGCAGCGTTGCCGGACAGTTCTATGGCTACACCTTC. Protein: CSVAGQFYGYTF.

This clonotype was seen a single time. V is TRBV5-1 and J is TRBJ2-2, with 9 positions matching TRBD1. The germline CDR1 and CDR2 sequences are SGHRS and YFSETQ. The V gene end was trimmed by 5 bases and the J gene end by 4 bases; junction bases not matched to a gene: 6. The CDR3 contains 15 residues. Here the CDR3 reads CASRPGDRATGELFF. The CDR3 DNA reads TGCGCCAGCAGACCCGGGGACAGGGCCACCGGGGAGCTGTTTTTT.

Many counts were recorded for this clonotype. The chain joins TRBV6-5 to TRBJ2-1, with 12 positions matching TRBD2. CDR3 size: 16 residues. Per germline, CDR1 MNHEY and CDR2 SVGAGI. V trimming: 2 bases; J trimming: 4 bases; junction bases outside the gene matches: 3. The CDR3 region has the DNA TGTGCCAGCAGTTACCGGCTAGCGGGAGGGTACAATGAGCAGTTCTTC. Translating gives CASSYRLAGGYNEQFF.

This clonotype showed up just a few times. The V call is TRBV10-1, the J call TRBJ2-1, with D perhaps TRBD2 (6 bases). Deletions cut 5 bases from V and 6 bases from J, with 14 bases between. There are 14 residues in the CDR3. Germline CDR1 WNHNN, CDR2 SYGVQD (reference sequence). The CDR3 DNA follows: TGCGCCAGCAGTAGGGACCCAGCGGGCAATGAGCAGTTCTTC. Protein product: CASSRDPAGNEQFF.

This clonotype has a handful of counts. The chain links TRBV6-6 to TRBJ1-1; unclear D gene. Germline V gene lookup returns CDR1 MNHNY and CDR2 SVGAGI (reference sequence). The CDR3 runs to 13 residues. V lost 3 bases and J 6 bases, leaving 11 bases between the germline ends. The CDR3 DNA is TGTGCCAGCAGTTATTCGGGATCTTCTGAAGCTTTCTTT. The encoded protein is CASSYSGSSEAFF.

This clonotype was detected a few times. V and J are TRBV20-1 and TRBJ1-6; D is uncertain. Trimming removed 6 bases from V and 1 base from J, with 10 bases in between. Germline loops: CDR1 DFQATT, CDR2 SNEGSKA (reference sequence). The CDR3 runs 14 residues. CDR3 loop: CSAPERSYNSPLHF. CDR3 coding DNA: TGCAGTGCACCCGAACGGTCCTATAATTCACCCCTCCACTTT.

This clonotype showed up just a few times. V usage is TRBV20-1 and J usage is TRBJ2-2; 8 bases are shared with TRBD1. The CDR3 is 14 residues long. J gave up 5 bases and V 4 bases, and 6 bases lay outside the gene matches. Germline CDR1 is DFQATT and CDR2 is SNEGSKA (reference sequence). The CDR3, as DNA: TGCAGTGCTACCGGGACAGGTAGAACCGGGGAGCTGTTTTTT. It yields the protein CSATGTGRTGELFF.

V and J are TRBV11-2 and TRBJ2-7; TRBD1 matches 9 bases. The CDR3 contains 15 residues. CDR1 and CDR2 from the germline V gene are SGHAT and FQNNGV. V lost 3 bases, J lost 6 bases, and 9 bases stayed unmatched. This chain's CDR3 is CASSFTGTDRGEQYF. CDR3 DNA: TGTGCCAGCAGCTTTACAGGCACGGACAGGGGCGAGCAGTACTTC. The full variable domain, its missing parts supplied by reference TRBV11-2 and TRBJ2-7, is EAGVAQSPRYKIIEKRQSVAFWCNPISGHATLYWYQQILGQGPKLLIQFQNNGVVDDSQLPKDRFSAERLKGVDSTLKIQPAKLEDSAVYLCASSFTGTDRGEQYFGPGTRLTVT.